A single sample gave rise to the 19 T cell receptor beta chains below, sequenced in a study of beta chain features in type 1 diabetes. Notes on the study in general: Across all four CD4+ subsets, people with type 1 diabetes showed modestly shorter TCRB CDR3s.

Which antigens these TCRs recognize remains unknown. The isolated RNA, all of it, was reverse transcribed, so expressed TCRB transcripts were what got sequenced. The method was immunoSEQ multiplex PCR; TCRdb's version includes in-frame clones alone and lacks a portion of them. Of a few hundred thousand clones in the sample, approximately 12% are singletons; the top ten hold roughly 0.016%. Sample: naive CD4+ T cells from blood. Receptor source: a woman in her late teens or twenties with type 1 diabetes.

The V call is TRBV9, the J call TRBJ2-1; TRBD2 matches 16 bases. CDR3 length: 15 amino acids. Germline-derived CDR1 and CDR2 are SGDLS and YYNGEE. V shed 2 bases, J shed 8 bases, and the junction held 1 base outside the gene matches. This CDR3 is CASSVGTSGRDEQFF. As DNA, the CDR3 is TGTGCCAGCAGCGTCGGGACTAGCGGGAGGGATGAGCAGTTCTTC.

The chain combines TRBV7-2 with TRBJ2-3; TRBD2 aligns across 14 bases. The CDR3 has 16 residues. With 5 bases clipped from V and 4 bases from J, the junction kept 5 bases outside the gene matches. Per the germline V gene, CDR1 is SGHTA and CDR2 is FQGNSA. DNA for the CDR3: TGTGCCAGCAGCCCCGGGACTAGCGGGAGTTCAGATACGCAGTATTTT. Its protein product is CASSPGTSGSSDTQYF.

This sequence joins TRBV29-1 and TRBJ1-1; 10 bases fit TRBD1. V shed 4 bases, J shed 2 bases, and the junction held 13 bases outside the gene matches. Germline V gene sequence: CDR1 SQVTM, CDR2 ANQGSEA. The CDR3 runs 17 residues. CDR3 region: CSVAHSPGQGLNTEAFF. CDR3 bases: TGCAGCGTTGCCCACTCTCCGGGACAGGGGCTAAACACTGAAGCTTTCTTT. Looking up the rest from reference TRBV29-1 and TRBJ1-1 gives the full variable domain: SAVISQKPSRDICQRGTSLTIQCQVDSQVTMMFWYRQQPGQSLTLIATANQGSEATYESGFVIDKFPISRPNLTFSTLTVSNMSPEDSSIYLCSVAHSPGQGLNTEAFFGQGTRLTVV.

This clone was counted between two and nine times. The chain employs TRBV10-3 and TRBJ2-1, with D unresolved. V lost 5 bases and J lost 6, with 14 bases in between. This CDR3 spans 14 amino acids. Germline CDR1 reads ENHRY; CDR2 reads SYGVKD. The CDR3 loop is CAISSLPLSNEQFF. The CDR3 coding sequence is TGTGCCATCAGTAGCCTCCCGCTCTCCAATGAGCAGTTCTTC.

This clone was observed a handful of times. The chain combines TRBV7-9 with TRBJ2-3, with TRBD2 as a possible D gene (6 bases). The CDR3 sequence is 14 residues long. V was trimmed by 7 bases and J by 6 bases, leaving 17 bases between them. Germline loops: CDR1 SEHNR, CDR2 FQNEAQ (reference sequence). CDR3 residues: CASIRDSSRDTQYF. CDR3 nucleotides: TGTGCCAGCATCCGGGACTCCTCCCGGGATACGCAGTATTTT. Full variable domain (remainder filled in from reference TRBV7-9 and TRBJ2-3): DTGVSQNPRHKITKRGQNVTFRCDPISEHNRLYWYRQTLGQGPEFLTYFQNEAQLEKSRLLSDRFSAERPKGSFSTLEIQRTEQGDSAMYLCASIRDSSRDTQYFGPGTRLTVL.

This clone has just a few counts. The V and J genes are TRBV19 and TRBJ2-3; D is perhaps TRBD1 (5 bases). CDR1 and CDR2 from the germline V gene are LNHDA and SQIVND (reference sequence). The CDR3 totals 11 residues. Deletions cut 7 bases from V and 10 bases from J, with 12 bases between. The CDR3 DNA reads TGTGCCAGTAATTCAGGGATTCCGCAGTATTTT. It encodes CASNSGIPQYF.

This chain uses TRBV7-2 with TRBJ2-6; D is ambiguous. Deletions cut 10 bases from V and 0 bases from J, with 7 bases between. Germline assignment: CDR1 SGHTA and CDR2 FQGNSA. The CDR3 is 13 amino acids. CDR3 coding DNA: TGTGCCACAGATGGCTCTGGGGCCAACGTCCTGACTTTC. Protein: CATDGSGANVLTF.

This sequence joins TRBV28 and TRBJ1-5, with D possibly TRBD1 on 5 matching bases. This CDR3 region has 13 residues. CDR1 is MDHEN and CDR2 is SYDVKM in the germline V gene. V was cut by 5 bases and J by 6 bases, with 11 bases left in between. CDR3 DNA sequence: TGTGCCAGCAGTGCGCAGGGCGCTCAGCCCCAGCATTTT. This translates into CASSAQGAQPQHF. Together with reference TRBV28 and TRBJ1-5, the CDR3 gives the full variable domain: DVKVTQSSRYLVKRTGEKVFLECVQDMDHENMFWYRQDPGLGLRLIYFSYDVKMKEKGDIPEGYSVSREKKERFSLILESASTNQTSMYLCASSAQGAQPQHFGDGTRLSIL.

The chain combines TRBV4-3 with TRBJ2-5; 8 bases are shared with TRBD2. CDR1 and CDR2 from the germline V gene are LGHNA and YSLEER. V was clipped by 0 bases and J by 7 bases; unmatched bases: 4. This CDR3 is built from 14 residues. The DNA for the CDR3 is TGCGCCAGCAGCCAAGAAGCGGGGGCCAGGACCCAGTACTTC. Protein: CASSQEAGARTQYF.

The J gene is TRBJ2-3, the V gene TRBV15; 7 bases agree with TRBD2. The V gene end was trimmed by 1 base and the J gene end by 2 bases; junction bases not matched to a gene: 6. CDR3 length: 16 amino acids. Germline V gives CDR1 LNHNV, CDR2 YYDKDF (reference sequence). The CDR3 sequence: CATSRGGRLATDTQYF. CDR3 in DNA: TGTGCCACCAGCAGAGGCGGGAGACTAGCCACAGATACGCAGTATTTT.

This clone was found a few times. CDR3 loop: CSVHTDVNTEAFF. The CDR3 coding sequence is TGCAGCGTTCATACAGACGTGAACACTGAAGCTTTCTTT. The chain employs TRBV29-1 and TRBJ1-1; no reliable D call. Trimming removed 5 bases at V and 0 bases at J, with 10 bases between. CDR1 is SQVTM, CDR2 ANQGSEA, per germline. This CDR3 has 13 residues.

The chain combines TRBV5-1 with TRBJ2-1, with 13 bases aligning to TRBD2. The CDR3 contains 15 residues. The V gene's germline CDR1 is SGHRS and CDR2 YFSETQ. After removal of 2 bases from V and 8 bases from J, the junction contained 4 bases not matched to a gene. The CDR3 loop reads CASSFGTSGTYEQFF. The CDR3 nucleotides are TGCGCCAGCAGCTTCGGGACTAGCGGGACCTATGAGCAGTTCTTC.

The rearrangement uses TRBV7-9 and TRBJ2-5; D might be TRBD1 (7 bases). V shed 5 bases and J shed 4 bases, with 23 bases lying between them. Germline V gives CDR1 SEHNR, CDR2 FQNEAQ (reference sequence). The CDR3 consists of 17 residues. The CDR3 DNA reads TGTGCCAGCAGCCGACGGCGGGGCAGGGGGGAGCGAGAGACCCAGTACTTC. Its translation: CASSRRRGRGERETQYF.

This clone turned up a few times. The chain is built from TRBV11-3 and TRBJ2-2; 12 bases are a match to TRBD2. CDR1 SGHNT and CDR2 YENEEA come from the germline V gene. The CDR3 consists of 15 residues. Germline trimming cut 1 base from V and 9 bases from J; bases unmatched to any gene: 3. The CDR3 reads CASSLGLAGVWELFF. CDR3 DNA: TGTGCCAGCAGCTTAGGACTAGCGGGAGTCTGGGAGCTGTTTTTT. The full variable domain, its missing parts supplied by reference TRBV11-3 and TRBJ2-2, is EAGVVQSPRYKIIEKKQPVAFWCNPISGHNTLYWYLQNLGQGPELLIRYENEEAVDDSQLPKDRFSAERLKGVDSTLKIQPAELGDSAVYLCASSLGLAGVWELFFGEGSRLTVL.

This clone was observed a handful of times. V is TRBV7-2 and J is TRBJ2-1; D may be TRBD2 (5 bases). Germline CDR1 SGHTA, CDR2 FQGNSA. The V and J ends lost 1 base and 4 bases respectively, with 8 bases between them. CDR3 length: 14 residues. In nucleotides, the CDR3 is TGTGCCAGCAGCTTAGGAGCGGAGTACAATGAGCAGTTCTTC. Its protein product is CASSLGAEYNEQFF. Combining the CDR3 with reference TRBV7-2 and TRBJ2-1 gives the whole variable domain GAGVSQSPSNKVTEKGKDVELRCDPISGHTALYWYRQSLGQGLEFLIYFQGNSAPDKSGLPSDRFSAERTGGSVSTLTIQRTQQEDSAVYLCASSLGAEYNEQFFGPGTRLTVL.

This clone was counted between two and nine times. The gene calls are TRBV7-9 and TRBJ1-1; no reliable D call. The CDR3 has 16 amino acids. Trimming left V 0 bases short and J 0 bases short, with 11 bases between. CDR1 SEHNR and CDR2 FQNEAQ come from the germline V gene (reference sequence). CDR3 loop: CASSLAVGEVNTEAFF. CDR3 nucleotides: TGTGCCAGCAGCTTAGCGGTCGGGGAGGTGAACACTGAAGCTTTCTTT.

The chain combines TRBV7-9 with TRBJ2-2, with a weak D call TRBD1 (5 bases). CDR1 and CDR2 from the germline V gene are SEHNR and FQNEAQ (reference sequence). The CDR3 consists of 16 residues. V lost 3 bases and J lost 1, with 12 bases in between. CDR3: CASSFFLTENTGELFF. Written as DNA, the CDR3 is TGTGCCAGCAGCTTTTTCTTGACAGAGAACACCGGGGAGCTGTTTTTT. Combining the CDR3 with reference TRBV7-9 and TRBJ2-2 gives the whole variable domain DTGVSQNPRHKITKRGQNVTFRCDPISEHNRLYWYRQTLGQGPEFLTYFQNEAQLEKSRLLSDRFSAERPKGSFSTLEIQRTEQGDSAMYLCASSFFLTENTGELFFGEGSRLTVL.

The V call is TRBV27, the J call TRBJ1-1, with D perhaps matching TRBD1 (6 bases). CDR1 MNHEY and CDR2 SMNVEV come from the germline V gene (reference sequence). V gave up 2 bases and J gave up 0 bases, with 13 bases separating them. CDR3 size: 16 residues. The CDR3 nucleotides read TGTGCCAGCAGTTTAAGGGGGGGAACTGTGAACACTGAAGCTTTCTTT. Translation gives CASSLRGGTVNTEAFF.

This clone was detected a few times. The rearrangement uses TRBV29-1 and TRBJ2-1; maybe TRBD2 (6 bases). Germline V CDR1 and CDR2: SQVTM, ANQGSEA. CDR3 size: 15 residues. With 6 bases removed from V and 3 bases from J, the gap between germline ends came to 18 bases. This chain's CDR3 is CSVRTGRMGYNEQFF. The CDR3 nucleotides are TGCAGCGTACGAACCGGGAGAATGGGCTACAATGAGCAGTTCTTC.